These 17 T cell receptor beta chains were all obtained from the same sample, sequenced in a study of PD-1 blockade in classical Hodgkin lymphoma. Here immunoSEQ multiplex PCR was the method, and the copy in TCRdb shows in-frame clones only, minus some. The data hold 90,000 to 100,000 clones, with 75% to 90% observed a single time. Each and every patient relapsed after autologous stem cell transplantation, and patients got differing brentuximab vedotin exposure. The material sequenced was peripheral blood mononuclear cells (PBMCs), taken before the second cycle of nivolumab. These TCRs come from a human donor with classical Hodgkin lymphoma.

This clone was seen a handful of times. The chain uses TRBV6-5 and TRBJ2-2; perhaps TRBD1 as D (5 bases). CDR3 length equals 13 residues. CDR1 and CDR2 (germline): MNHEY, SVGAGI. V lost 6 bases to trimming and J lost 0 bases, with 5 bases between them. CDR3 protein: CASRGPNTGELFF. CDR3 nucleotide sequence: TGTGCCAGCAGGGGGCCGAACACCGGGGAGCTGTTTTTT.

The chain is built from TRBV5-1 and TRBJ2-7; D ambiguous. The germline CDR1 and CDR2 sequences are SGHRS and YFSETQ. Trimming took 2 bases from V and 0 from J, leaving 18 bases between them. CDR3 size: 17 residues. CDR3 residues: CASSFSPEPKSSYEQYF. As DNA, the CDR3 is TGCGCCAGCAGCTTTTCCCCGGAGCCTAAAAGCTCCTACGAGCAGTACTTC.

This clone was picked up one time. The chain carries TRBV11-2 and TRBJ1-2, with 7 bases that match TRBD1. Germline CDR1 is SGHAT and CDR2 is FQNNGV. This CDR3 is 15 amino acids long. V trimming: 1 base; J trimming: 1 base; junction bases outside the gene matches: 3. Here the CDR3 reads CASSLGAGGNYGYTF. The CDR3 coding sequence is TGTGCCAGCAGCTTAGGGGCAGGGGGTAACTATGGCTACACCTTC.

The rearrangement joins TRBV6-6 to TRBJ2-3; D gene unclear. The CDR3 length is 14 residues. CDR1 and CDR2 (germline): MNHNY, SVGAGI (reference sequence). The V gene lost 3 bases and the J gene lost 0 bases, with 7 bases spanning the gap. The CDR3 here is CASSYTSSTDTQYF. The CDR3 DNA sequence: TGTGCCAGCAGTTATACTTCCAGCACAGATACGCAGTATTTT.

J is TRBJ2-3 and V is TRBV18; TRBD1 matches at 10 bases. CDR1 is KGHSH, CDR2 LQKENI, per germline. The CDR3 totals 14 residues. The trim removed 3 bases at V and 4 bases at J, leaving 1 base unmatched. CDR3 nucleotides: TGTGCCAGCTCACCCGGGACAGGGGCAGATACGCAGTATTTT. Protein: CASSPGTGADTQYF.

The chain has TRBV29-1 and TRBJ1-2, with TRBD1 matching over 9 bases. Germline lookup yields CDR1 SQVTM and CDR2 ANQGSEA. The CDR3 is made up of 13 amino acids. V dropped 4 bases and J dropped 8; count of bases not matched to a gene: 8. Here the CDR3 reads CSVGDRAGGGYTF. In nucleotides, the CDR3 is TGCAGCGTTGGGGACAGGGCGGGAGGAGGCTACACCTTC.

The V gene is TRBV28, the J gene TRBJ2-1; D gene unclear. The CDR3 extends over 14 amino acids. V shed 3 bases and J shed 6 bases, with 12 bases lying between them. CDR1 and CDR2 from the germline V gene are MDHEN and SYDVKM. DNA for the CDR3: TGTGCCAGCAGTTTTCACCAACGGGCCAATGAGCAGTTCTTC. This codes for CASSFHQRANEQFF. Drawing the rest from reference TRBV28 and TRBJ2-1, the complete variable domain is DVKVTQSSRYLVKRTGEKVFLECVQDMDHENMFWYRQDPGLGLRLIYFSYDVKMKEKGDIPEGYSVSREKKERFSLILESASTNQTSMYLCASSFHQRANEQFFGPGTRLTVL.

The V gene is TRBV27, the J gene TRBJ2-7; D is uncertain. V was pared by 3 bases and J by 1 base, with 13 bases between. This CDR3 has 15 amino acids. Germline V gene data show CDR1 as MNHEY and CDR2 as SMNVEV (reference sequence). CDR3 residues: CASSFRRSSSYEQYF. The CDR3 DNA reads TGTGCCAGCAGTTTCCGGCGTAGTAGTTCCTACGAGCAGTACTTC.

This clone was detected only a few times. The genes are TRBV2 and TRBJ1-3; D remains unclear. The CDR3 consists of 14 residues. Germline V gene lookup returns CDR1 SNHLY and CDR2 FYNNEI. Trimming shortened V by 0 bases and J by 0 bases, and 3 bases separated the two germline ends. DNA for the CDR3: TGTGCCAGCAGTGAAGCGGGCTCTGGAAACACCATATATTTT. Protein sequence: CASSEAGSGNTIYF.

The chain links TRBV28 to TRBJ1-2, with D hard to call. The CDR3 is 16 residues long. The V end was cut by 2 bases, the J end by 8 bases, with 21 bases between. Per the germline V gene, CDR1 is MDHEN and CDR2 is SYDVKM. The DNA of the CDR3 is TGTGCCAGCAGTTTAAGGTTTGGGCCCGAGGTCAAGGGCTACACCTTC. Protein: CASSLRFGPEVKGYTF.

The chain has TRBV19 and TRBJ2-3, with D perhaps TRBD1 or TRBD2 (5 bases each). The CDR3 has 14 amino acids. The germline gives CDR1 LNHDA, CDR2 SQIVND (reference sequence). Trimming cost V 7 bases and J 4 bases, with 15 bases left between them. The CDR3 region is CASKWGSEADTQYF. In DNA form, the CDR3 reads TGTGCCAGTAAATGGGGGAGTGAGGCAGATACGCAGTATTTT.

The CDR3 region has the DNA TGTGCCAGCTCACCACCTAGTGCCAGGGGCCAGGGTGGCTACACCTTC. This translates into CASSPPSARGQGGYTF. The chain uses TRBV18 and TRBJ1-2, with D possibly TRBD1 on 6 matching bases. CDR1 is KGHSH, CDR2 LQKENI, per germline. Trimming cost V 0 bases and J 7 bases, with 18 bases left between them. The CDR3 loop spans 16 amino acids.

V is TRBV6-5 and J is TRBJ2-3, with D maybe TRBD2 (6 bases). V was trimmed by 5 bases and J by 0 bases, leaving 12 bases between them. Germline loops: CDR1 MNHEY, CDR2 SVGAGI. The CDR3 is made up of 15 amino acids. CDR3 sequence (DNA): TGTGCCAGCAGTCCCCAAGGGACTAGCACAGATACGCAGTATTTT. Its translation: CASSPQGTSTDTQYF.

The chain links TRBV19 to TRBJ2-2, with 10 bases that match TRBD2. The V gene end was trimmed by 3 bases and the J gene end by 4 bases; junction bases not matched to a gene: 5. The CDR3 sequence is 16 residues long. CDR1 and CDR2 from the germline V gene are LNHDA and SQIVND (reference sequence). The CDR3 is CASSMSGRAITGELFF. Here the CDR3 DNA reads TGTGCCAGTAGTATGAGCGGGAGGGCCATCACCGGGGAGCTGTTTTTT.

This clone was detected only once. This chain uses TRBV6-1 with TRBJ1-2; no reliable D call. The germline CDR1 and CDR2 sequences are MNHNS and SASEGT. V was shortened by 6 bases and J by 8 bases, with 13 bases between the two germline ends. This CDR3 spans 12 amino acids. CDR3 in amino acids: CASSEGTGGYTF. CDR3 nucleotide sequence: TGTGCCAGCAGCGAGGGCACCGGGGGCTACACCTTC.

The chain recombines TRBV10-1 with TRBJ2-7; 7 bases match TRBD1. V lost 0 bases to trimming and J lost 3 bases; unmatched junction nucleotides: 5. The germline CDR1 and CDR2 sequences are WNHNN and SYGVQD (reference sequence). The CDR3 is 15 residues long. CDR3 sequence reads: CASSESRTGDYEQYF. CDR3 nucleotides: TGCGCCAGCAGTGAGTCCCGAACAGGGGACTACGAGCAGTACTTC.

V and J are TRBV25-1 and TRBJ1-5; no firm D call. The ends were cut back, 4 bases at V and 0 bases at J, with 7 bases in the middle. Germline assignment: CDR1 MGHDK and CDR2 SYGVNS. The CDR3 covers 14 residues. CDR3: CASSVDNSNQPQHF. The CDR3, as DNA: TGTGCCAGCAGTGTCGACAATAGCAATCAGCCCCAGCATTTT.